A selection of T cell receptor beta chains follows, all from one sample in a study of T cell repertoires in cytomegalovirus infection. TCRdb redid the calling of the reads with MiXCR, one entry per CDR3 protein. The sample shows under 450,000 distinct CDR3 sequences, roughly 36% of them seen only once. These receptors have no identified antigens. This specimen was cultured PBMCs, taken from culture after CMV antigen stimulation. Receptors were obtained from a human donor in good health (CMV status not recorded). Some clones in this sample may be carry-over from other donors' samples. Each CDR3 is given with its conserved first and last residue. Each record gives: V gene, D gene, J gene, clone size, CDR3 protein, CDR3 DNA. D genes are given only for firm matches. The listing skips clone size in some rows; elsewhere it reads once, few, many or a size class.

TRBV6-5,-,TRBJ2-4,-,CASSSRGPLAKNIQYF,TGTGCCAGCAGTTCCAGGGGCCCCCTAGCCAAAAACATTCAGTACTTC
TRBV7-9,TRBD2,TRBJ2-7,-,CASSLARGGVEQYF,TGTGCCAGCAGCTTAGCCCGGGGAGGGGTCGAGCAGTACTTC
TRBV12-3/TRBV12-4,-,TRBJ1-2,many,CASSPQANYGYTF,TGTGCCAGCAGTCCACAAGCTAACTATGGCTACACCTTC
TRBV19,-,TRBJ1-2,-,CASRDSGTANYGYTF,TGTGCCAGTAGAGACTCCGGGACGGCAAACTATGGCTACACCTTC
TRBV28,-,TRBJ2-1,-,CASSTSGLFYNEQFF,TGTGCCAGCAGTACCTCGGGCCTATTTTACAATGAGCAGTTCTTC
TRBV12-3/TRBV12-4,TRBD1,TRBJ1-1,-,CASTKSTGDTEAFF,TGTGCCAGCACCAAATCGACAGGGGACACTGAAGCTTTCTTT
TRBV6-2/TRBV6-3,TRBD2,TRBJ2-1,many,CASSYSPPEGGIYNEQFF,TGTGCCAGCAGTTACTCGCCCCCTGAGGGAGGGATTTACAATGAGCAGTTCTTC
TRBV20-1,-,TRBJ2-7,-,CSAIRAEDEQYF,TGCAGTGCTATCAGGGCTGAGGACGAGCAGTACTTC
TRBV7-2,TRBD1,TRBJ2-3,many,CASSQTGWQDTQYF,TGTGCCAGCAGCCAGACAGGGTGGCAAGATACGCAGTATTTT
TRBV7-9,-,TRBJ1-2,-,CASSAGEYGYTF,TGTGCCAGCAGCGCAGGGGAGTATGGCTACACCTTC
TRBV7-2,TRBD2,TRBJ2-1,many,CASSSSGSWSYNEQFF,TGTGCCAGCAGCAGTAGCGGGAGTTGGTCCTACAATGAGCAGTTCTTC
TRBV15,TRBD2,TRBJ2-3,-,CATSRELAGNQDTQYF,TGTGCCACCAGCAGAGAACTAGCGGGGAACCAGGATACGCAGTATTTT
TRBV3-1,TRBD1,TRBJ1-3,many,CASSSPTGVSSGNTIYF,TGTGCCAGCAGCTCTCCGACAGGGGTAAGCTCTGGAAACACCATATATTTT
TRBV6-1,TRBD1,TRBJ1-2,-,CASSEGTGRGYTF,TGTGCCAGCAGTGAAGGGACAGGACGTGGCTACACCTTC
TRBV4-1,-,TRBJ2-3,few,CASSLLPGGTDTQYF,TGCGCCAGCAGCCTCCTTCCGGGAGGCACAGATACGCAGTATTTT
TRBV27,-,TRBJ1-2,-,CASSLGPLDGYTF,TGTGCCAGCAGTTTAGGCCCTTTGGATGGCTACACCTTC
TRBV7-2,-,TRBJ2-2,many,CASSRNRDTGELFF,TGTGCCAGCAGCCGGAACAGAGACACCGGGGAGCTGTTTTTT
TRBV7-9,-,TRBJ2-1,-,CASSFHTSFNNEQFF,TGTGCCAGCAGTTTTCACACTAGCTTCAACAATGAGCAGTTCTTC
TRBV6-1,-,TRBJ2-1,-,CASSEGRGSLSREQFF,TGTGCCAGCAGTGAAGGGAGGGGGTCCCTCTCGCGTGAGCAGTTCTTC
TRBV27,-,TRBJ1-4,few,CASSLTGPIEKLFF,TGTGCCAGCAGTTTGACCGGCCCTATTGAAAAACTGTTTTTT
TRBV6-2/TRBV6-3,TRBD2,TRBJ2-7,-,CASERFGGVYEQYF,TGTGCCAGCGAACGTTTTGGGGGGGTCTACGAGCAGTACTTC
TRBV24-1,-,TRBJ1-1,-,CATSDTGNTEAFF,TGTGCCACCAGTGATACAGGGAACACTGAAGCTTTCTTT
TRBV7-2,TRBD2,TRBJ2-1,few,CASSSVAGGVPEQFF,TGTGCCAGCAGCTCCGTAGCGGGAGGAGTCCCTGAGCAGTTCTTC
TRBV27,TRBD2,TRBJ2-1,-,CASRPGLASYNEQFF,TGTGCCAGCAGACCGGGACTAGCGTCCTACAATGAGCAGTTCTTC
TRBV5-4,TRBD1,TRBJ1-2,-,CASSPQGIGGYTF,TGTGCCAGCAGCCCACAGGGGATTGGTGGCTACACCTTC
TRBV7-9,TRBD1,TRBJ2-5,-,CASSPSTGGRETQYF,TGTGCCAGCAGCCCTTCGACAGGGGGTAGGGAGACCCAGTACTTC
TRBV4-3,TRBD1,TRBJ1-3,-,CASSQEGTGGWTIYF,TGCGCCAGCAGCCAAGAGGGGACAGGGGGGTGGACCATATATTTT
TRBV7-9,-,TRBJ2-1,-,CASSRDVKAYNEQFF,TGTGCCAGCAGCAGGGACGTGAAGGCCTACAATGAGCAGTTCTTC
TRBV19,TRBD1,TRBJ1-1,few,CASSILRDRTPNTEAFF,TGTGCCAGTAGTATCCTCCGGGACAGGACTCCGAACACTGAAGCTTTCTTT
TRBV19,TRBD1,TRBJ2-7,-,CASSFRDRIYEQYF,TGTGCCAGTAGTTTCCGGGACAGGATTTACGAGCAGTACTTC
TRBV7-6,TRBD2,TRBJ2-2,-,CASSSRGRLAGNTGELFF,TGTGCCAGCAGCTCACGGGGACGACTAGCGGGAAACACCGGGGAGCTGTTTTTT
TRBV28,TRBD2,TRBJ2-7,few,CASSLTSGSEQYF,TGTGCCAGCAGTTTGACTAGCGGGAGCGAGCAGTACTTC
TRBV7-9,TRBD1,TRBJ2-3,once,CASSPKGTGIPDTQYF,TGTGCCAGCAGCCCTAAAGGGACAGGTATCCCAGATACGCAGTATTTT
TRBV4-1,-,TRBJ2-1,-,CASSQDRGRALHNEQFF,TGCGCCAGCAGCCAAGATAGGGGGAGGGCCCTTCACAATGAGCAGTTCTTC